The clone carrying this T cell receptor beta chain was counted only a few times. The authors' processing: Researchers report that nucleated cell counts were estimated from reference gene primer amplification. Libraries were prepared by immunoSEQ multiplex PCR; TCRdb keeps only in-frame clonotypes and omits some of them. V, J and clone size derive from that table, while D and trimming were established from the DNA sequence. Of about 130,000 clones in the sample, about 79% were seen once. The sample is drawn from a study of blood T cell repertoires in COVID-19. As for the study in general: There were acute and convalescent COVID-19 samples, and they came from the United States, Italy and Spain. Sources were T cells, B-cell-depleted T cells, or PBMCs; the material itself was cDNA or gDNA.

This CDR3 contains 13 residues. Germline CDR1 and CDR2: LNHDA and SQIVND (reference sequence). V was trimmed by 3 bases and J by 5 bases, leaving 11 bases between them. The sequenced sample consisted of peripheral blood. The chain has TRBV19 and TRBJ2-7, with D possibly matching TRBD1 (5 bases). The sequence derives from a woman in her fifties or sixties with acute or convalescent COVID-19. In nucleotides, the CDR3 is TGTGCCAGTAGTATTCAGGGCCGGGACGAGCAGTACTTC. It translates to CASSIQGRDEQYF.